This record covers a single TCR beta chain. Its antigen is unidentified. A single record per CDR3 protein comes from TCRdb applying MiXCR to the 5' RACE reads. The profile shows approximately 690,000 distinct CDR3 sequences, 5.5% to 7.5% of them singletons. The sample originates from a study of identical twins. The study's findings and limits: Conclusions relied on cross-sectional statistical analysis, not following the same donors. Out-of-frame alpha sequences common to twins exhibited an excess of low generation probability. Clonotypes of the beta chain that were abundant in cord blood carried fewer insertions (memory repertoires showed none). Recombination models fit unrelated individuals' TCR alpha sharing but underestimated twins'.

The CDR3 has 17 residues. The germline CDR1 and CDR2 sequences are SGHTA and FQGNSA. V was cut by 2 bases and J by 3 bases, with 19 bases left in between. This sequence was found in a man aged 18 to 30 in good health. The chain has TRBV7-2 and TRBJ2-5; no clear D gene. The sequenced sample consisted of naive T cells sorted from blood. CDR3 loop: CASSLRSLGNPKETQYF. CDR3 nucleotides: TGTGCCAGCAGCTTACGTTCTTTGGGGAACCCTAAAGAGACCCAGTACTTC.